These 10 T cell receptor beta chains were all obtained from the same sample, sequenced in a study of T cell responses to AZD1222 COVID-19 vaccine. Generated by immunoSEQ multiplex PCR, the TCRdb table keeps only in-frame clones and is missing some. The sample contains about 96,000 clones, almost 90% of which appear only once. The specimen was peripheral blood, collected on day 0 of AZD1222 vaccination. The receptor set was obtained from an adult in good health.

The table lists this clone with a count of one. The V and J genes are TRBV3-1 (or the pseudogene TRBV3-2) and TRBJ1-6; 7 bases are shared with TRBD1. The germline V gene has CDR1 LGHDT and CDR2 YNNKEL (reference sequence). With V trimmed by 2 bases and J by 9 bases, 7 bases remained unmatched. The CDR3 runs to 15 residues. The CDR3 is CASSQPQGIGSPLHF. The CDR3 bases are TGTGCCAGCAGCCAACCACAGGGGATTGGTTCACCCCTCCACTTT.

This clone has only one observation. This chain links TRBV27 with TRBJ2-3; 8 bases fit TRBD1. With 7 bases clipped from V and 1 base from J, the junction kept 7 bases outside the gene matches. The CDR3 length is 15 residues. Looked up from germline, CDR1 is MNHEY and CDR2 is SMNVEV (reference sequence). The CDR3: CASNPATGGTDTQYF. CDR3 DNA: TGTGCCAGCAATCCTGCGACAGGGGGCACAGATACGCAGTATTTT.

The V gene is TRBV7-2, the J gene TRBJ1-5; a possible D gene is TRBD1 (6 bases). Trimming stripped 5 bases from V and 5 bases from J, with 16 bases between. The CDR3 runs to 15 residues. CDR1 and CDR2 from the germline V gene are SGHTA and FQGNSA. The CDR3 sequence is CASSLVWGPDQPQHF. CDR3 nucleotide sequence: TGTGCCAGCAGCCTAGTATGGGGGCCCGATCAGCCCCAGCATTTT.

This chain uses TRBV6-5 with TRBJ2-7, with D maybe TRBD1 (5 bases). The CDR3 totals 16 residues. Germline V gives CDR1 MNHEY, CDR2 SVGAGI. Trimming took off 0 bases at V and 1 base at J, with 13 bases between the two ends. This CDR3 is CASSYSVLAGSYEQYF. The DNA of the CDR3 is TGTGCCAGCAGTTACTCGGTTTTAGCAGGGTCCTACGAGCAGTACTTC.

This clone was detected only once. CDR3 sequence (DNA): TGTGCCACCCACTACCACGCGACACCTTACGAGCAGTACTTC. This codes for CATHYHATPYEQYF. The chain employs TRBV28 and TRBJ2-7; D gene ambiguous. Trimming pared 10 bases from V and 4 bases from J, leaving 20 bases between. Germline-derived CDR1 and CDR2 are MDHEN and SYDVKM. The CDR3 runs 14 residues.

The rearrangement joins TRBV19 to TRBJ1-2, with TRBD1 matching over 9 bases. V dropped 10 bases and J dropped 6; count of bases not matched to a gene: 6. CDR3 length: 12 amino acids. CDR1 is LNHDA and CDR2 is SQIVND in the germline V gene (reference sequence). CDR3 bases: TGTGCCACCTCGGACAGGGGCGATGGCTACACCTTC. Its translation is CATSDRGDGYTF.

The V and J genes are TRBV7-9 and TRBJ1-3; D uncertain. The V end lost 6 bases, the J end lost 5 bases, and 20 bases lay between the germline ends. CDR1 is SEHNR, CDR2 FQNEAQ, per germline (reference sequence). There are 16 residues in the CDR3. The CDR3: CASSRERGWERNTIYF. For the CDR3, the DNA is TGTGCCAGCAGTCGAGAACGGGGTTGGGAGAGAAACACCATATATTTT.

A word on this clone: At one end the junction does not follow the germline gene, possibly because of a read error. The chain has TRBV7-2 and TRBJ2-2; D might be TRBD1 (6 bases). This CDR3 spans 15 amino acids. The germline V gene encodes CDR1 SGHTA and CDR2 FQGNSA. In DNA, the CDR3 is TGTGCCAGCAACTTAAGGGGGTTTAACACCGGGGAGCTGTTTTTT. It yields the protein CASNLRGFNTGELFF. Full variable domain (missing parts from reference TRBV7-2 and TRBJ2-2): GAGVSQSPSNKVTEKGKDVELRCDPISGHTALYWYRQSLGQGLEFLIYFQGNSAPDKSGLPSDRFSAERTGGSVSTLTIQRTQQEDSAVYLCASNLRGFNTGELFFGEGSRLTVL.

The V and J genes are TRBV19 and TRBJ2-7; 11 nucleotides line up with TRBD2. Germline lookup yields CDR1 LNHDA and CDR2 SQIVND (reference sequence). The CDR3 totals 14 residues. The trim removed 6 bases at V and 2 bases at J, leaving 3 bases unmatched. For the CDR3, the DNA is TGTGCCAGTAGGGGACTAGCGGTAGCCTACGAGCAGTACTTC. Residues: CASRGLAVAYEQYF. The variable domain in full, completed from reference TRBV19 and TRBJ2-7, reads DGGITQSPKYLFRKEGQNVTLSCEQNLNHDAMYWYRQDPGQGLRLIYYSQIVNDFQKGDIAEGYSVSREKKESFPLTVTSAQKNPTAFYLCASRGLAVAYEQYFGPGTRLTVT.

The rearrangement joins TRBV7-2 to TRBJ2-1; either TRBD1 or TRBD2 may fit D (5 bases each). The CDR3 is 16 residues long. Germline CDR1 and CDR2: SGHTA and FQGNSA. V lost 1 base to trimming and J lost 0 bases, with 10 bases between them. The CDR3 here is CASSLEGTASYNEQFF. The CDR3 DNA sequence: TGTGCCAGCAGCTTAGAAGGGACGGCCTCCTACAATGAGCAGTTCTTC.